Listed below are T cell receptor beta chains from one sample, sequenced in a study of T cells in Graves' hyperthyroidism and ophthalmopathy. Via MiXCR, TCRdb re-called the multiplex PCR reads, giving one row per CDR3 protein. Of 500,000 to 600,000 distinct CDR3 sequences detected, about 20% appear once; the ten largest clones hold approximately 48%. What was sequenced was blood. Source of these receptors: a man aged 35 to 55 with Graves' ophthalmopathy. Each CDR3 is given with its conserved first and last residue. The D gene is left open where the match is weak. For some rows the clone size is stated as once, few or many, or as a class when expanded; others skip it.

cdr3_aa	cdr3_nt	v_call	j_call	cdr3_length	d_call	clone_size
CASSDNPKRGYTF	TGTGCCAGCAGTGATAACCCCAAAAGGGGCTACACCTTC	TRBV3-1	TRBJ1-2	13	.	.
CASRNTEQFF	TGTGCCAGCAGAAATACTGAGCAGTTCTTC	TRBV28	TRBJ2-1	10	.	many
CASSLGRGRGDTQYF	TGTGCCAGCAGTCTTGGCAGGGGTCGGGGAGATACGCAGTATTTT	TRBV2	TRBJ2-3	15	.	many
CASSLRGWDTGELFF	TGCGCCAGCAGCCTGCGAGGGTGGGACACCGGGGAGCTGTTTTTT	TRBV5-1	TRBJ2-2	15	.	.
CASSYIVRLGSGKGETQYF	TGTGCCAGCAGTTACATCGTCCGGTTAGGCAGCGGGAAGGGCGAGACCCAGTACTTC	TRBV6-2/TRBV6-3	TRBJ2-5	19	TRBD2	few
CASSLKGVWGPLHF	TGTGCCAGCAGTCTCAAAGGGGTGTGGGGACCCCTCCACTTT	TRBV6-2/TRBV6-3	TRBJ1-6	14	.	.
CSGLREWPSTDTQYF	TGCAGTGGGTTGCGGGAGTGGCCTAGCACAGATACGCAGTATTTT	TRBV20-1	TRBJ2-3	15	TRBD2	.
CSARPSGSYEQYF	TGCAGTGCTAGACCCAGCGGGAGTTACGAGCAGTACTTC	TRBV20-1	TRBJ2-7	13	TRBD2	many
CASSTGQGAAGYTF	TGTGCCAGCAGTACAGGACAGGGCGCGGCTGGCTACACCTTC	TRBV28	TRBJ1-2	14	TRBD1	.
CSARFRINTEAFF	TGCAGTGCTAGATTTAGAATAAACACTGAAGCTTTCTTT	TRBV20-1	TRBJ1-1	13	.	.
CASSTRGGQLSSYEQYF	TGTGCCAGTAGTACGAGAGGGGGCCAGTTGAGTTCCTACGAGCAGTACTTC	TRBV19	TRBJ2-7	17	TRBD1	.
CASRRHFRLDSGNTIYF	TGTGCCAGCAGGCGACACTTCCGATTAGACTCTGGAAACACCATATATTTT	TRBV2	TRBJ1-3	17	.	.
CATLKDTQYF	TGTGCCACCCTGAAGGATACGCAGTATTTT	TRBV12-3/TRBV12-4	TRBJ2-3	10	.	few
CASGTTAGTAFAAEQFF	TGTGCTAGTGGTACCACCGCCGGGACGGCCTTTGCCGCTGAGCAGTTCTTC	TRBV12-5	TRBJ2-1	17	.	.
CASSQHRGLSKFF	TGCGCCAGCAGCCAACACAGGGGGCTGTCAAAGTTCTTC	TRBV4-1	TRBJ2-1	13	TRBD1	few
CASTPRGDGRGHEQFF	TGTGCCAGCACCCCGAGGGGAGACGGGAGAGGGCATGAGCAGTTCTTC	TRBV11-2	TRBJ2-1	16	.	.
CASSPTGLAGVKQYF	TGCGCCAGCAGCCCGACGGGACTAGCGGGAGTAAAGCAGTACTTC	TRBV5-1	TRBJ2-7	15	TRBD2	many
CASNPNPGRPQDGYTF	TGTGCCAGCAACCCAAATCCCGGACGGCCACAGGATGGCTACACCTTC	TRBV27	TRBJ1-2	16	.	.
CASSVRLAASYNEQFF	TGTGCCAGCAGCGTTAGACTAGCGGCCTCCTACAATGAGCAGTTCTTC	TRBV9	TRBJ2-1	16	TRBD2	.
CASSSGLAGGINTGELFF	TGTGCCAGCAGCTCTGGACTAGCGGGGGGAATAAACACCGGGGAGCTGTTTTTT	TRBV7-3	TRBJ2-2	18	TRBD2	.
CASSYREYGYTF	TGTGCCAGCAGTTACCGGGAATATGGCTACACCTTC	TRBV6-5	TRBJ1-2	12	.	few
CASSLGGAAGELFF	TGTGCCAGCAGCTTAGGGGGGGCCGCCGGGGAGCTGTTTTTT	TRBV7-2	TRBJ2-2	14	.	many
CSATASSGTIQETQHF	TGCAGTGCTACCGCTTCGAGCGGGACAATCCAAGAGACCCAGCACTTC	TRBV20-1	TRBJ2-5	16	.	.
CSVVGRSQPQHF	TGCAGTGTTGTGGGGCGTAGTCAGCCCCAGCATTTT	TRBV20-1	TRBJ1-5	12	.	few
CASSPGKTPFYEQYF	TGCGCCAGCAGCCCCGGGAAAACGCCCTTCTACGAGCAGTACTTC	TRBV5-1	TRBJ2-7	15	.	.
CASALGTENQPQHF	TGTGCCAGCGCCTTAGGGACAGAGAATCAGCCCCAGCATTTT	TRBV28	TRBJ1-5	14	TRBD1	.
CASSSSGRLNEQFF	TGTGCCAGCAGCTCTAGCGGGAGATTAAATGAGCAGTTCTTC	TRBV7-9	TRBJ2-1	14	TRBD2	many
CASSGGGQGFGTFF	TGCGCCAGCAGCGGGGGGGGACAGGGTTTTGGGACTTTCTTT	TRBV5-1	TRBJ1-1	14	TRBD1	.
CASSHHRVSITEAFF	TGCGCCAGCAGCCACCACAGGGTCTCGATTACTGAAGCTTTCTTT	TRBV11-1	TRBJ1-1	15	.	.
CASSFAQRPQYF	TGTGCCAGCAGCTTTGCCCAGAGACCCCAGTACTTC	TRBV7-8	TRBJ2-5	12	.	few
CASTTLRRVRDTEAFF	TGCGCCAGCACCACTCTACGTCGGGTCCGGGACACTGAAGCTTTCTTT	TRBV10-1	TRBJ1-1	16	.	.
CASSINAGNTGELFF	TGTGCCAGCAGCATCAACGCGGGGAACACCGGGGAGCTGTTTTTT	TRBV7-3	TRBJ2-2	15	.	.
CASSQDDRRGRPQHF	TGCGCCAGCAGCCAAGATGACAGGCGGGGACGGCCCCAGCATTTT	TRBV4-1	TRBJ1-5	15	.	.
CASSLVVGWETQYF	TGTGCCAGCAGCTTAGTGGTGGGGTGGGAGACCCAGTACTTC	TRBV7-2	TRBJ2-5	14	.	many
CASSLGINEQFF	TGCGCCAGCAGCCTGGGGATCAATGAGCAGTTCTTC	TRBV5-1	TRBJ2-1	12	.	.
CASRTYGAGTDTQYF	TGTGCCAGCAGAACCTACGGTGCCGGCACAGATACGCAGTATTTT	TRBV12-3/TRBV12-4	TRBJ2-3	15	.	many
CASSQAQGDYEQYF	TGTGCCAGCAGCCAAGCACAGGGGGACTACGAGCAGTACTTC	TRBV14	TRBJ2-7	14	TRBD1	few
CASSIGAGGYNEQYF	TGTGCCAGTAGTATAGGAGCGGGAGGTTACAATGAGCAGTACTTC	TRBV19	TRBJ2-7	15	TRBD2	once
CASINRDSELREQFF	TGTGCCAGCATCAACCGGGACTCTGAGCTCAGGGAGCAGTTCTTC	TRBV13	TRBJ2-1	15	.	.
CASSPTSGGAGSGANVLTF	TGTGCCAGCAGCCCTACTAGCGGGGGCGCGGGCTCTGGGGCCAACGTCCTGACTTTC	TRBV12-3/TRBV12-4	TRBJ2-6	19	TRBD2	few
CASSYTGQGARGTTEAFF	TGTGCCAGCAGTTACACGGGACAGGGGGCCAGAGGGACCACTGAAGCTTTCTTT	TRBV6-5	TRBJ1-1	18	TRBD1	few
CASSQDQGGTIYF	TGTGCCAGCAGCCAAGATCAGGGCGGCACCATATATTTT	TRBV3-1	TRBJ1-3	13	.	many
CAWTWGDTEAFF	TGTGCCTGGACCTGGGGGGACACTGAAGCTTTCTTT	TRBV30	TRBJ1-1	12	.	few
CASSHGTGGEKLFF	TGTGCCAGCAGTCATGGGACAGGGGGTGAAAAACTGTTTTTT	TRBV16	TRBJ1-4	14	TRBD1	few
CASYSPLAGEDEQYF	TGTGCCTCTTACTCCCCACTAGCGGGAGAGGACGAGCAGTACTTC	TRBV2	TRBJ2-7	15	TRBD2	few
CASTLAGEHEQYF	TGCGCCAGCACTTTGGCAGGGGAGCACGAGCAGTACTTC	TRBV5-1	TRBJ2-7	13	.	.
CASSPMGGRGDSPLHF	TGTGCCAGCAGCCCCATGGGGGGGCGCGGGGATTCACCCCTCCACTTT	TRBV9	TRBJ1-6	16	.	few
CASDRRGGYTF	TGTGCCAGCGACCGTCGGGGTGGCTACACCTTC	TRBV27	TRBJ1-2	11	.	.